A selection of T cell receptor beta chains follows, all from one sample in a study of OX40 agonist ivuxolimab in advanced cancers. Profiling relied on immunoSEQ multiplex PCR, and the TCRdb table lists in-frame clones only, not all of them. The sample lists fewer than 70,000 clones; around 93% were seen once. Sequences were derived from CD4+ or CD8+ T cells sorted from blood, sampled in a trial of the OX40 agonist ivuxolimab. The receptors here all came from an adult with an advanced solid tumor such as melanoma, head and neck, liver or kidney cancer. CDR3s leave out the opening cysteine and the closing phenylalanine or tryptophan. Fields, in order: J gene, V gene, CDR3 protein.

J: TRBJ2-1
V: TRBV7-8
CDR3: ASSPRTSGTYNEQF

J: TRBJ2-5
V: TRBV19
CDR3: ASSELAGPGETQY

J: TRBJ2-7
V: TRBV7-9
CDR3: ASTKGTGDYEQY

J: TRBJ1-5
V: TRBV19
CDR3: ASSLSGGLGNQPQH

J: TRBJ2-6
V: TRBV7-2
CDR3: ASPTGGRLSPGANVLT

J: TRBJ2-1
V: TRBV19
CDR3: ASSIQGLVNEQF

J: TRBJ2-1
V: TRBV12-2
CDR3: ASRLALPGRAFQGGNEQF

J: NA
V: TRBV7-9
CDR3: ASQPREVSYEQY

J: TRBJ2-3
V: TRBV30
CDR3: AWTKGLAGVSDTQY

J: TRBJ1-5
V: TRBV6-5
CDR3: ASSSNMLSQPQH

J: TRBJ2-1
V: TRBV9
CDR3: ASSVAAGGDEQF

J: TRBJ1-2
V: TRBV7-6
CDR3: ASSLEPVTGGESYT

J: TRBJ2-1
V: TRBV5-8
CDR3: ASSSSGTTYNEQF

J: TRBJ2-1
V: TRBV28
CDR3: ASSPVGLARRGF

J: TRBJ2-1
V: TRBV10-3
CDR3: AIRGTSGDSYNEQF

J: TRBJ1-4
V: TRBV7-2
CDR3: ASSGRQGGTNEKLF

J: TRBJ2-6
V: TRBV6-6
CDR3: ASSGGFGGANVLT

J: TRBJ1-2
V: TRBV10-3
CDR3: AISEDTVVFGYT